Reported below is one T cell receptor beta chain. Documented time point: peripheral blood 6 weeks after treatment start. This sample is drawn from a study of PD-L1 blockade in urothelial cancer. Data came from immunoSEQ multiplex PCR; TCRdb stores just in-frame clones and leaves some out. The table has some 120,000 clones, 86% seen once. The CDR3 is made up of 15 amino acids. CDR1 and CDR2 from the germline V gene are MNHNS and SASEGT. Between the trimmed V and J ends, which lost 4 bases and 3 bases, there was a span of 13 bases. The TCR comes from a man in his forties or fifties with urothelial cancer. The sample consisted of PBMCs, taken around atezolizumab (anti-PD-L1) treatment. The gene calls are TRBV6-1 and TRBJ2-1; no clear D gene. The DNA for the CDR3 is TGTGCCAGCAGTGGGAACTGGGCGAACTACAATGAGCAGTTCTTC. Translated: CASSGNWANYNEQFF.